Described below is a single T cell receptor (beta chain) sequence and its context. Its target is unknown. The sample holds other DNA sequences that translate to the same CDR3. The data originate from a study of OX40 agonist ivuxolimab in advanced cancers. Background on the study: The treatment was a fully human IgG2 OX40 agonist, ivuxolimab.

Germline V CDR1 and CDR2: SGDLS, YYNGEE. Trimming at V came to 3 bases and at J to 6 bases, leaving 7 bases not matched to a gene. This CDR3 contains 15 residues. Measured with immunoSEQ multiplex PCR; TCRdb has only the in-frame clones, and not every one. The sample holds about 66,000 clones; about 91% are singletons and the top ten take about 0.31%. Regarding the study as a whole: On average, CD8+ T cells showed a greater number of expanded clones than CD4+.

This material consisted of CD4+ or CD8+ T cells sorted from blood, taken in a trial of the OX40 agonist ivuxolimab. The TCR was taken from an adult with an advanced solid tumor such as melanoma, head and neck, liver or kidney cancer. V usage is TRBV9 and J usage is TRBJ1-5; 9 nucleotides match TRBD1. For the CDR3, the DNA is TGTGCCAGCAGCGCCACCGGGACAGGGATTCAGCCCCAGCATTTT. Translating gives CASSATGTGIQPQHF.